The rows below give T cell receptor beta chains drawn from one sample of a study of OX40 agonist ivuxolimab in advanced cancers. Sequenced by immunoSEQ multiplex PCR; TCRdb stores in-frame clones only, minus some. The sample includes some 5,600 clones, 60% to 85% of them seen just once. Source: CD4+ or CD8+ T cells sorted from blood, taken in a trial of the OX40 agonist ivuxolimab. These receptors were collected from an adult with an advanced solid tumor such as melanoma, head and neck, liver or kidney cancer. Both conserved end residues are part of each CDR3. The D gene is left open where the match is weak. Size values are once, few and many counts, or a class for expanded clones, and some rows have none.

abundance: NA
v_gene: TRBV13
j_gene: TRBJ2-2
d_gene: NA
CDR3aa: CASSIFLRREDGELFF
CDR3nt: TGTGCCAGCAGCATATTCCTACGCAGGGAGGACGGGGAGCTGTTTTTT

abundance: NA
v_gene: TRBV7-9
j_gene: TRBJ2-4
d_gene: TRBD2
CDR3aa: CASSLHPSTSGKNIQYF
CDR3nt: TGTGCCAGCAGCCTCCACCCCTCGACTAGCGGCAAAAACATTCAGTACTTC

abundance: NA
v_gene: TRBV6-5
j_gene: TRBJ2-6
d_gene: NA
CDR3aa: CASSYSFRSGANVLTF
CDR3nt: TGTGCCAGCAGTTACTCTTTCCGCTCTGGGGCCAACGTCCTGACTTTC

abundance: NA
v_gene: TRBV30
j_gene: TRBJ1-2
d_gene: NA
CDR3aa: CAWSEHPGAHGYTF
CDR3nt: TGTGCCTGGAGTGAACACCCGGGGGCGCATGGCTACACCTTC

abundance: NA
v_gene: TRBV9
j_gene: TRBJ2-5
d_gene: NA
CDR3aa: CASSVAGKETQYF
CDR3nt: TGTGCCAGCAGCGTAGCGGGGAAAGAGACCCAGTACTTC

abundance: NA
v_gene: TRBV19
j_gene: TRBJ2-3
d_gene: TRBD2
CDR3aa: CASASHLAGSTDTQYF
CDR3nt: TGTGCCAGTGCCTCCCATCTAGCGGGGAGCACAGATACGCAGTATTTT

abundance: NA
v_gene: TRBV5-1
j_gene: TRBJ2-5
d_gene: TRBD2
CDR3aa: CASSSTSGGQGQETQYF
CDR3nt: TGCGCCAGCAGCTCGACTAGCGGGGGGCAGGGACAAGAGACCCAGTACTTC

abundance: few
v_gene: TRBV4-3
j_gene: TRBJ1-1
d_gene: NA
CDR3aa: CASSLTGNTEAFF
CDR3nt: TGCGCCAGCAGCTTGACAGGGAACACTGAAGCTTTCTTT

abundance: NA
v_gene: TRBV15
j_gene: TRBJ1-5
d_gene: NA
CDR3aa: CATSGREAGPNQPQHF
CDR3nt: TGTGCCACCAGCGGGCGAGAGGCAGGGCCCAATCAGCCCCAGCATTTT

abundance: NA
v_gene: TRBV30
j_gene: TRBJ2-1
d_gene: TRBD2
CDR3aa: CAWSRGGEQFF
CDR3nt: TGTGCCTGGAGTCGGGGGGGAGAGCAGTTCTTC

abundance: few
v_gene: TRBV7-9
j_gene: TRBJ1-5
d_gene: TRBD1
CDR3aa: CASSKDRAGQPQHF
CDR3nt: TGTGCCAGCAGCAAGGACAGGGCCGGTCAGCCCCAGCATTTT

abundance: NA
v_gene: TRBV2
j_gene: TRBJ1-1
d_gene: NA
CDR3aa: CASSRRDTEAFF
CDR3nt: TGTGCCAGCAGTAGACGGGACACTGAAGCTTTCTTT

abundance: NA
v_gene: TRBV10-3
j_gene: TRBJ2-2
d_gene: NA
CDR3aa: CAIRGGQGGDTGELFF
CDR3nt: TGTGCCATCAGAGGGGGCCAGGGGGGCGACACCGGGGAGCTGTTTTTT

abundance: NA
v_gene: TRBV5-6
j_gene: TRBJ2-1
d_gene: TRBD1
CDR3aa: CASSSGQVLRNEQFF
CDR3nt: TGTGCCAGCAGCTCGGGACAGGTACTCCGCAATGAGCAGTTCTTC

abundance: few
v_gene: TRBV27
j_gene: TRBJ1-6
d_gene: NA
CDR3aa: CASSLYPGGRTLHF
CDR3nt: TGTGCCAGCAGTTTATATCCCGGGGGGCGGACCCTCCACTTT

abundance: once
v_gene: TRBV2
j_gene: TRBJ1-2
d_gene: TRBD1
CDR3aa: CASSEYPTGLGYGYTF
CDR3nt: TGTGCCAGCAGTGAATACCCGACAGGGCTGGGATATGGCTACACCTTC

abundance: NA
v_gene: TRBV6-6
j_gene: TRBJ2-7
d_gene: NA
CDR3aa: CASSYKFYEQYF
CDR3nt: TGTGCCAGCAGTTACAAGTTCTACGAGCAGTACTTC

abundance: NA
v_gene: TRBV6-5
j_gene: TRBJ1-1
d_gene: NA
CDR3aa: CASSVGTGVAEAFF
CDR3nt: TGTGCCAGCAGTGTCGGGACGGGGGTGGCTGAAGCTTTCTTT

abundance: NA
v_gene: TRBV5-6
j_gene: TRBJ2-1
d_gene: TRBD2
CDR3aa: CASSPGTSMSEQFF
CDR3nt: TGTGCCAGCAGCCCCGGGACTAGCATGAGTGAGCAGTTCTTC

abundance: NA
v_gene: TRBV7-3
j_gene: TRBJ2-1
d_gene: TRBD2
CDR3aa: CASSLVAGGPAEQFF
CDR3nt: TGTGCCAGCAGCTTAGTAGCGGGAGGGCCGGCTGAGCAGTTCTTC

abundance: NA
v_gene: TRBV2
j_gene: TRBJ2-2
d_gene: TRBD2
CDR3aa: CASIGPLAGETGELFF
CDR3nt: TGTGCCAGCATAGGGCCGCTAGCGGGGGAAACCGGGGAGCTGTTTTTT

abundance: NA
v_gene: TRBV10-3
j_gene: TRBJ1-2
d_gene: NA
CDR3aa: CAITGHTNYGYTF
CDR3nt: TGTGCCATCACAGGGCATACTAACTATGGCTACACCTTC

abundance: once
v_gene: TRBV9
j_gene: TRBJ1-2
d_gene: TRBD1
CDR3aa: CASSASQGVDYGYTF
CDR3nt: TGTGCCAGCAGCGCCTCACAGGGGGTCGACTATGGCTACACCTTC

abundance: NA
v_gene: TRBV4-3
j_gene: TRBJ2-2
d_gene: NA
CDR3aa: CASSQDRGGTGELFF
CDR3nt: TGCGCCAGCAGCCAAGATAGGGGTGGGACCGGGGAGCTGTTTTTT

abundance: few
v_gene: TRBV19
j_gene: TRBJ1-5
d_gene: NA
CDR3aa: CASSTHLSSNQPQHF
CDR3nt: TGTGCCAGTAGTACCCATCTCTCTAGCAATCAGCCCCAGCATTTT